This T cell receptor beta chain originates from a study of blood T cell repertoires in COVID-19 (dated by TCRdb to about 2020). General notes on the study: Collaborator samples came from the United States, Italy and Spain and covered acute and convalescent phases of COVID-19. The samples were drawn from two sources: the first 160 participants of the ongoing ImmuneRACE study, and fewer than 1,500 subjects contributed by 6 global collaborators. Subjects who had been exposed to COVID-19, were actively infected with it, or had recovered from it provided the deeply sampled blood TCRbeta repertoires that made up the dataset. The material from the prospective study consisted of cDNA or gDNA derived from T cells, B-cell-depleted T cells, or PBMCs. Where available, HLA class I and class II types were taken from metadata supplied by the sample provider and were not determined by assay-based typing. The repertoires were released in a freely available public database meant as a resource for research on the immune response to SARS-CoV-2. Sample metadata almost always included a de-identified subject ID, COVID-19 status, age in years and sex.

The immunoSEQ Assay, a bias-controlled multiplex PCR, was used to amplify TCRbeta CDR3 regions from genomic DNA. Under the source paper's analysis protocol: The number of nucleated cells in each sample was estimated from the amplification of reference gene primers within the assay. To quantify the absolute abundance of each unique TCRbeta CDR3 rearrangement, sequence reads were collapsed and filtered. For each sample, productive Simpson clonality was calculated as the square root of Simpson's diversity index over productive rearrangements. TCRdb re-hosts the immuneACCESS table, in-frame sequences only. Its copies lack some clones; in the studies checked, an unresolved V gene accounts for under half of them, and the cause for the rest is not known. That table furnishes V, J and clone size, whereas the DNA furnished D and trimming. Recorded for this sample are around 150,000 clones; around 80% of them occurred a single time. Clones ranked in the top ten supply 3% to 3.5% of the sample.

Ends trimmed: V by 5 bases, J by 3 bases; bases unmatched to a gene: 9. The cysteine opens and the phenylalanine closes a CDR3 of 15 amino acids. Just CDR3 DNA is preserved here, 45 bases in frame from base 1. The germline V gene (reference sequence) gives CDR1 as MNHEY and CDR2 as SMNVEV. Participants in the prospective study were aged roughly 18 to 89 years, lived in 20 to 30 United States geographic areas, and enrolled through a virtual design. Cohort assignment in the prospective study relied on participant-reported clinical history from a screening survey and a study questionnaire. For ImmuneRACE Cohort 3, a participant was defined as recovered based on two consecutive negative NP/OP PCR tests, clearance by a healthcare professional, or resolution of symptoms. Each participant in the prospective study had whole blood, serum and a nasopharyngeal or oropharyngeal swab collected by mobile phlebotomists. Over an approximately 2-month period, participants in the prospective study had the option of providing additional blood draws and questionnaires. Prospective study blood samples were shipped either frozen or at room temperature before DNA extraction.

Comment on this clone: Its antigen is still unknown. Base qualities are not recorded, but no much larger clone differs from it by a single base.

Overall study results and their limits: Clinical and demographic metadata were provided uncurated, with the amount varying by source and participant.

The clonotype was recovered from a woman aged 55-69 years who had recovered from COVID-19. Sequenced sample: PBMCs or T cells enriched from blood (not recorded which). The sequence is built from TRBV27 and TRBJ1-2, with 7 bases matching TRBD1. The CDR3 in this case is CASSPIGQAHYGYTF. The nucleotides are TGTGCCAGCAGTCCCATCGGACAGGCTCACTATGGCTACACCTTC.